A selection of T cell receptor beta chains follows, all from one sample in a study of spatial heterogeneity in lung cancer. TCRdb reprocessed the 5' RACE reads with MiXCR, giving one entry per CDR3 protein. The profile shows about 39,000 distinct CDR3 sequences, approximately 5.5% of them singletons. Sequenced material: PBMCs, taken at surgery. All receptors derive from a male donor with early-stage non-small cell lung cancer. Both conserved end residues are part of each CDR3. D genes are given only for firm matches. Clone sizes are given selectively: once, few, many, or a class where the clone is expanded.

V	J	size	D	CDR3	DNA
TRBV7-8	TRBJ2-6	many	TRBD1	CASSPSQGGLSGANVLTF	TGTGCCAGCAGCCCGTCACAGGGGGGCCTCTCTGGGGCCAACGTCCTGACTTTC
TRBV20-1	TRBJ2-7	few	TRBD1	CSGNPGTGRYEQYF	TGCAGTGGGAACCCCGGGACAGGGCGATACGAGCAGTACTTC
TRBV29-1	TRBJ1-4	many	-	CSVLDTIATNEKLFF	TGCAGCGTTTTGGACACGATTGCAACTAATGAAAAACTGTTTTTT
TRBV12-3/TRBV12-4	TRBJ2-3	many	TRBD2	CASSLWEAGGRRNTQYF	TGTGCCAGCAGTCTTTGGGAAGCGGGGGGGCGGAGGAATACGCAGTATTTT
TRBV7-2	TRBJ1-5	few	TRBD1	CASSSRQGHQPQHF	TGTGCCAGCAGCTCCCGACAGGGTCATCAGCCCCAGCATTTT
TRBV14	TRBJ2-5	many	-	CASSQGPEEGSQETQYF	TGTGCCAGCAGCCAAGGCCCTGAGGAGGGATCCCAAGAGACCCAGTACTTC
TRBV10-3	TRBJ2-7	-	TRBD2	CAINAGGAYEQYF	TGTGCCATCAACGCGGGGGGTGCCTACGAGCAGTACTTC
TRBV7-8	TRBJ2-3	many	-	CASSLPALSTDTQYF	TGTGCCAGCAGCTTACCAGCGCTAAGCACAGATACGCAGTATTTT
TRBV20-1	TRBJ1-1	few	-	CSAIILGVEAFF	TGCAGCGCCATCATTCTGGGGGTTGAAGCTTTCTTT
TRBV28	TRBJ1-6	many	-	CASSTTVGLYSPLHF	TGTGCCAGCAGTACGACAGTGGGGCTCTATTCACCCCTCCACTTT
TRBV12-3/TRBV12-4	TRBJ1-3	-	-	CASSPTVGQLTSWSSGNTIYF	TGTGCCAGCAGCCCTACGGTAGGGCAGTTGACTTCTTGGAGCTCTGGAAACACCATATATTTT
TRBV3-1	TRBJ2-3	many	TRBD2	CASSLNPKGGTDTQYF	TGTGCCAGCAGCCTAAACCCCAAGGGAGGGACAGATACGCAGTATTTT
TRBV27	TRBJ1-6	many	TRBD1	CASTPRQGNSPLHF	TGTGCCAGCACTCCCCGACAGGGAAATTCACCCCTCCACTTT
TRBV7-9	TRBJ1-6	many	-	CASSQTPSPLHF	TGTGCCAGCAGCCAGACTCCTTCACCCCTCCACTTT
TRBV27	TRBJ2-2	many	TRBD1	CASSFYDRGGAGELFF	TGTGCCAGCAGTTTCTATGACAGGGGTGGAGCCGGGGAGCTGTTTTTT
TRBV7-3	TRBJ1-1	many	-	CASSSESTEAFF	TGTGCCAGCAGCTCCGAGTCCACTGAAGCTTTCTTT
TRBV7-2	TRBJ1-1	many	-	CASSPRVNTEAFF	TGTGCCAGCAGCCCCAGGGTTAACACTGAAGCTTTCTTT
TRBV5-1	TRBJ2-2	many	-	CASSLAGSQNTGELFF	TGCGCCAGCAGCTTGGCAGGCAGCCAGAACACCGGGGAGCTGTTTTTT
TRBV7-9	TRBJ2-1	many	-	CASSLIPDFGRGYYNEQFF	TGTGCCAGCAGCTTAATCCCAGACTTCGGAAGGGGGTACTACAATGAGCAGTTCTTC
TRBV4-3	TRBJ1-4	few	-	CASSQDLSAGGEKLFF	TGCGCCAGCAGCCAAGATTTGAGCGCCGGGGGTGAAAAACTGTTTTTT
TRBV7-6	TRBJ2-7	many	-	CASSLVGASYEQYF	TGTGCCAGCAGCTTAGTGGGGGCTAGCTACGAGCAGTACTTC
TRBV3-1	TRBJ2-1	many	TRBD2	CASSPGLAGVKFF	TGTGCCAGCAGCCCTGGACTAGCGGGGGTGAAGTTCTTC
TRBV15	TRBJ1-1	many	-	CATSREIGGWGSEAFF	TGTGCCACCAGCAGAGAGATCGGGGGATGGGGGAGTGAAGCTTTCTTT
TRBV7-9	TRBJ2-3	medium-sized	TRBD1	CASTGQGGTDTQYF	TGTGCCAGCACCGGACAGGGTGGCACAGATACGCAGTATTTT